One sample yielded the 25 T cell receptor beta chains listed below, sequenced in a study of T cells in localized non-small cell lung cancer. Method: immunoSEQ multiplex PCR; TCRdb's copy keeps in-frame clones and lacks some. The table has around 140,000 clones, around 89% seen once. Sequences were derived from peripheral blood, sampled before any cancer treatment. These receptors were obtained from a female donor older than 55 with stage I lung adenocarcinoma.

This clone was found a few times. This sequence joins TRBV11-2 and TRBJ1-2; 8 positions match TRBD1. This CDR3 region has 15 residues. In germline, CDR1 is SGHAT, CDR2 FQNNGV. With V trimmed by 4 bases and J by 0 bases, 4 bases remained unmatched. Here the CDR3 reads CASSSLQGANYGYTF. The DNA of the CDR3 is TGTGCCAGCAGCTCGTTACAGGGGGCTAACTATGGCTACACCTTC.

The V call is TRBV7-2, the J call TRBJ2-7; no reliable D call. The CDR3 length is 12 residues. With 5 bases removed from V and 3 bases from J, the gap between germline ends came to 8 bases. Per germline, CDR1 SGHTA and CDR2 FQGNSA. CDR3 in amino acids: CASSQWFYEQYF. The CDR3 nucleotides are TGTGCCAGCAGCCAGTGGTTCTACGAGCAGTACTTC.

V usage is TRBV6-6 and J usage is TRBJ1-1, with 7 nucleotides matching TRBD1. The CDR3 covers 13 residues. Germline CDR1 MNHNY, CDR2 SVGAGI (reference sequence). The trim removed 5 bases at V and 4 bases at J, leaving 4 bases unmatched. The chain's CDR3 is CASSTDRTTEAFF. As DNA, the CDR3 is TGTGCCAGCAGTACGGACAGGACCACTGAAGCTTTCTTT.

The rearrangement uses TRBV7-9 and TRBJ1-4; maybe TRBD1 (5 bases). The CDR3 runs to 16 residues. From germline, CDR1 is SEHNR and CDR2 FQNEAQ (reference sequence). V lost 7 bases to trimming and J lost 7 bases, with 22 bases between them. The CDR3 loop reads CASTFMGGRTGEKLFF. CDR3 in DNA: TGTGCCAGCACCTTTATGGGGGGTAGGACTGGTGAAAAACTGTTTTTT.

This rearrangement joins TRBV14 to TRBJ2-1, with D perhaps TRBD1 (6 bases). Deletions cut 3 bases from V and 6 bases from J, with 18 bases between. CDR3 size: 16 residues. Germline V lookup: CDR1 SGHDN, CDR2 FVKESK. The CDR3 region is CASSHHTGTGRNEQFF. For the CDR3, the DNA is TGTGCCAGCAGCCACCACACGGGCACAGGGCGCAATGAGCAGTTCTTC.

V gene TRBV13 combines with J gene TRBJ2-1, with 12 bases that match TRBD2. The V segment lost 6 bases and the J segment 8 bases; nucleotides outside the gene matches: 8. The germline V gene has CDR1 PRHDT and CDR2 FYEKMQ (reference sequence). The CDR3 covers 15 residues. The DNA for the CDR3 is TGTGCCAGCAGTCAAACTTGGACTAGCGGGGATGAGCAGTTCTTC. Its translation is CASSQTWTSGDEQFF.

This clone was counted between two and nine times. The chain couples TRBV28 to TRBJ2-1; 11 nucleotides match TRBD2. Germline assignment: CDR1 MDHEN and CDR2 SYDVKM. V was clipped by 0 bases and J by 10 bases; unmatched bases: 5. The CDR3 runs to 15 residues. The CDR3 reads CASSLWTSGTKEQFF. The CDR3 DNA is TGTGCCAGCAGTTTATGGACTAGCGGGACAAAGGAGCAGTTCTTC.

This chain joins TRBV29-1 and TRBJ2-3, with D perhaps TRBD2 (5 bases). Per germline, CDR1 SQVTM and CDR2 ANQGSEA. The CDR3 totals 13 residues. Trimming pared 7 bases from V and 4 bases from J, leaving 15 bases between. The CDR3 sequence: CSAPPGTSDTQYF. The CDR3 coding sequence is TGCAGCGCTCCCCCGGGAACATCAGATACGCAGTATTTT.

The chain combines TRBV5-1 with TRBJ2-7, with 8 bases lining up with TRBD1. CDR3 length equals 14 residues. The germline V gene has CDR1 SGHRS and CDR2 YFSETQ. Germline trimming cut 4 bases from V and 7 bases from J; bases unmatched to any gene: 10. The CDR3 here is CASSIFGQGGEQYF. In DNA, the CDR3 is TGCGCCAGCAGCATTTTCGGACAGGGTGGGGAGCAGTACTTC.

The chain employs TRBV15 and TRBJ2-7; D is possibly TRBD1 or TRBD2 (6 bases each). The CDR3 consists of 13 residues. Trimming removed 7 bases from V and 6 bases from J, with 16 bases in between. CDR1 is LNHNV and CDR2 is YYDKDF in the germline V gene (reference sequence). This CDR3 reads CATNNRGQSEQYF. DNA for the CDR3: TGTGCCACCAATAATCGGGGGCAAAGCGAGCAGTACTTC.

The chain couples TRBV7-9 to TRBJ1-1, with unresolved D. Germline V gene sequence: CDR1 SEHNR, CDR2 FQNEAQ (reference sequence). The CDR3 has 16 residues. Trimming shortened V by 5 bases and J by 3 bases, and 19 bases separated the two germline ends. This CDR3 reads CASSLHPSYEDTEAFF. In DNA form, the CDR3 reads TGTGCCAGCAGCCTCCACCCTTCGTACGAGGACACTGAAGCTTTCTTT.

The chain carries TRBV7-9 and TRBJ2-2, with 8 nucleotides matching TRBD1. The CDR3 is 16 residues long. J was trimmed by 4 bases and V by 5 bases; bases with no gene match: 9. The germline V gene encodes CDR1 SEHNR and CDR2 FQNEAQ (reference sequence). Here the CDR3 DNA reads TGTGCCAGCAGCCTAGACCCCGGGACAGGCACCGGGGAGCTGTTTTTT. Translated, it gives CASSLDPGTGTGELFF. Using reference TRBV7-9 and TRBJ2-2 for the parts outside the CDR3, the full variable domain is DTGVSQNPRHKITKRGQNVTFRCDPISEHNRLYWYRQTLGQGPEFLTYFQNEAQLEKSRLLSDRFSAERPKGSFSTLEIQRTEQGDSAMYLCASSLDPGTGTGELFFGEGSRLTVL.

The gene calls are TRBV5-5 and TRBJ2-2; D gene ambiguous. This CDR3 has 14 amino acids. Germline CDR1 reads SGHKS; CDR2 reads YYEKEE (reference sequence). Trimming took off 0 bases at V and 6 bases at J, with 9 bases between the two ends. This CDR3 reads CASSLEIGPGELFF. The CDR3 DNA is TGTGCCAGCAGCTTGGAGATTGGCCCCGGGGAGCTGTTTTTT.

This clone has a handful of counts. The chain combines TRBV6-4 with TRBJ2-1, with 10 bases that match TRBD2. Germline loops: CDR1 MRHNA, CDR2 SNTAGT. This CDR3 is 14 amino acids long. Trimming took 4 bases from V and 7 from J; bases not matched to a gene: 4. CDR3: CASSGSTSGNEQFF. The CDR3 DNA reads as TGTGCCAGCAGTGGATCGACTAGCGGGAATGAGCAGTTCTTC.

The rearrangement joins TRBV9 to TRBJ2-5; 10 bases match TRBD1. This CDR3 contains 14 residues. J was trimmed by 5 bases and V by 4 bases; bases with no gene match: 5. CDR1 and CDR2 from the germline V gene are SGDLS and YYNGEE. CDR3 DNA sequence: TGTGCCAGCAGCTCCCGGACAGGGGGGGAGACCCAGTACTTC. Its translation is CASSSRTGGETQYF.

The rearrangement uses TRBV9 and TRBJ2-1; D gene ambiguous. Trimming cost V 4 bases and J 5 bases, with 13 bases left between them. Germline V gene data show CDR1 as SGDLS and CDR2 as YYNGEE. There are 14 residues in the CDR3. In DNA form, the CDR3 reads TGTGCCAGCAGCCCCGGCGGTGTAAACAATGAGCAGTTCTTC. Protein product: CASSPGGVNNEQFF.

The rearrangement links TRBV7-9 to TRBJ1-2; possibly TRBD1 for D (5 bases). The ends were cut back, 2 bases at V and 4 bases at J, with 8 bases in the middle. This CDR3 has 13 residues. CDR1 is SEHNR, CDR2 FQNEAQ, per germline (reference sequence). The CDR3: CASSLKGLYGYTF. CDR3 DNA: TGTGCCAGCAGCTTAAAGGGACTCTATGGCTACACCTTC.

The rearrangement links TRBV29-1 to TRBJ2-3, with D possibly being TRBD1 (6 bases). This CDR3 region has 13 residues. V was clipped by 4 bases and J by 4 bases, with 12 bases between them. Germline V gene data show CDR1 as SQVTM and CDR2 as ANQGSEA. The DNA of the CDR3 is TGCAGCGTTGGATCACAGGGCCCAGATACGCAGTATTTT. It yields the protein CSVGSQGPDTQYF.

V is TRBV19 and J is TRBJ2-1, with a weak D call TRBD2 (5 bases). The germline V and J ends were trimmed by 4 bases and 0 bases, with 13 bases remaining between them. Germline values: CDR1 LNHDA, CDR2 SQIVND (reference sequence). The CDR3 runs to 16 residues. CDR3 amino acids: CASSRTFASSYNEQFF. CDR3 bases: TGTGCCAGTAGTAGGACTTTTGCTAGCTCCTACAATGAGCAGTTCTTC.

The DNA for the CDR3 is TGTGCCAGCAGCTTAGGAGTGTCCTACAATGAGCAGTTCTTC. As protein: CASSLGVSYNEQFF. This chain uses TRBV11-2 with TRBJ2-1; no clear D. The CDR3 has 14 residues. Germline V gene data show CDR1 as SGHAT and CDR2 as FQNNGV. The germline V and J ends were trimmed by 1 base and 1 base, with 5 bases remaining between them.

The CDR3 region is CASTREQSSYNEQFF. CDR3 in DNA: TGCGCCAGTACACGGGAACAAAGCTCCTACAATGAGCAGTTCTTC. The chain is built from TRBV5-1 and TRBJ2-1, with D perhaps TRBD2 (5 bases). The length of the CDR3 is 15 residues. V was shortened by 8 bases and J by 0 bases, with 15 bases between the two germline ends. Germline CDR1 SGHRS, CDR2 YFSETQ. The variable domain in full, completed from reference TRBV5-1 and TRBJ2-1, reads KAGVTQTPRYLIKTRGQQVTLSCSPISGHRSVSWYQQTPGQGLQFLFEYFSETQRNKGNFPGRFSGRQFSNSRSEMNVSTLELGDSALYLCASTREQSSYNEQFFGPGTRLTVL.

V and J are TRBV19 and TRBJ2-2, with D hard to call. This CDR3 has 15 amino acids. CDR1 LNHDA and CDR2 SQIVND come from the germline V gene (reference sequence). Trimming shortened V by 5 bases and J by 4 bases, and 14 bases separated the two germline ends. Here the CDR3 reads CASSLQPSGTGELFF. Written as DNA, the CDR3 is TGTGCCAGTAGTCTACAGCCCTCCGGCACCGGGGAGCTGTTTTTT.

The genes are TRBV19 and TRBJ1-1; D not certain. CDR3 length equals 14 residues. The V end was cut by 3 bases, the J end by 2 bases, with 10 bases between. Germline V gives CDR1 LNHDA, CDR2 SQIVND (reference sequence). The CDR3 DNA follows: TGTGCCAGTAGTATTACAGATTTAAACACTGAAGCTTTCTTT. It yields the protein CASSITDLNTEAFF.

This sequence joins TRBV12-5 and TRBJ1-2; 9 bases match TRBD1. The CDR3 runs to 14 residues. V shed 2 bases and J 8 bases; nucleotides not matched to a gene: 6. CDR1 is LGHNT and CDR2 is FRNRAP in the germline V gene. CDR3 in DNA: TGTGCTAGTGGTTTGACTACAGGGGGCTGGGGCTACACCTTC. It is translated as CASGLTTGGWGYTF.

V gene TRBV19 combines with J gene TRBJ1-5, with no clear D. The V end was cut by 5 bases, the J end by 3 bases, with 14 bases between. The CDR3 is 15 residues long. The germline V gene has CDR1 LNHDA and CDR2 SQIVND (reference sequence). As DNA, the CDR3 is TGTGCCAGTAGTGACACAATCGGTTCCAATCAGCCCCAGCATTTT. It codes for CASSDTIGSNQPQHF. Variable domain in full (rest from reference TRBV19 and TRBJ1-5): DGGITQSPKYLFRKEGQNVTLSCEQNLNHDAMYWYRQDPGQGLRLIYYSQIVNDFQKGDIAEGYSVSREKKESFPLTVTSAQKNPTAFYLCASSDTIGSNQPQHFGDGTRLSIL.